The 10 T cell receptor beta chains listed next were all sequenced from one sample in a study of OX40 agonist ivuxolimab in advanced cancers. Assay: immunoSEQ multiplex PCR; the TCRdb copy retains only in-frame clones and omits some. The table has under 80,000 clones, around 85% seen once; the top ten hold 3.5% to 4.5%. Sequenced material: CD4+ or CD8+ T cells sorted from blood, taken in a trial of the OX40 agonist ivuxolimab. The source of these receptors is an adult with an advanced solid tumor such as melanoma, head and neck, liver or kidney cancer.

The V gene is TRBV6-4, the J gene TRBJ2-7; 9 bases align to TRBD2. The CDR3 extends over 18 amino acids. Germline loops: CDR1 MRHNA, CDR2 SNTAGT. After removal of 6 bases from V and 6 bases from J, the junction contained 21 bases not matched to a gene. The CDR3 DNA follows: TGTGCCAGCAGGGGCCGGCTAGCGGGAATAACACCCCTCTCCGAGCAGTACTTC. The encoded protein is CASRGRLAGITPLSEQYF.

J is TRBJ2-7 and V is TRBV6-9; 10 bases line up with TRBD2. The germline gives CDR1 MNHGY, CDR2 SVAAGI. The CDR3 contains 14 residues. Trimming cost V 4 bases and J 8 bases; bases outside gene matches: 8. CDR3 sequence (DNA): TGTGCCAGCAGTTCTAGCGGGGGTCATGTGCAGCAGTACTTC. Its protein product is CASSSSGGHVQQYF.

The chain employs TRBV7-9 and TRBJ2-3; D remains ambiguous. V was cut by 5 bases and J by 5 bases, with 8 bases left in between. Looked up from germline, CDR1 is SEHNR and CDR2 is FQNEAQ (reference sequence). The CDR3 is made up of 12 amino acids. The CDR3 coding sequence is TGTGCCAGCAGCGTAAAAGTAGATACGCAGTATTTT. This gives the protein CASSVKVDTQYF.

This rearrangement joins TRBV7-9 to TRBJ2-3; possibly TRBD2 for D (6 bases). Germline CDR1 SEHNR, CDR2 FQNEAQ (reference sequence). The CDR3 length is 12 residues. V lost 8 bases and J lost 6, with 12 bases in between. CDR3 in amino acids: CASSEGLDTQYF. DNA of the CDR3: TGTGCCAGCTCCGAGGGACTTGATACGCAGTATTTT.

V usage is TRBV6-5 and J usage is TRBJ1-1, with D perhaps TRBD1 (6 bases). V lost 8 bases to trimming and J lost 0 bases, with 13 bases between them. The germline V gene has CDR1 MNHEY and CDR2 SVGAGI. The CDR3 sequence is 14 residues long. The CDR3 region has the DNA TGTGCCAGCTGGGGGGCAGTGATGAACACTGAAGCTTTCTTT. Protein: CASWGAVMNTEAFF.

This chain links TRBV28 with TRBJ1-2; D is uncertain. Germline values: CDR1 MDHEN, CDR2 SYDVKM. Trimming took 1 base from V and 0 from J, leaving 21 bases between them. The CDR3 has 19 amino acids. CDR3 in DNA: TGTGCCAGCAGTTTATTGGCAAGTAGGTTAGCGCTTACTAACTATGGCTACACCTTC. Translated, it gives CASSLLASRLALTNYGYTF.

V usage is TRBV19 and J usage is TRBJ2-2; 7 positions agree with TRBD2. CDR3 length equals 15 residues. The ends lost 3 bases at V and 0 bases at J; junction bases unmatched: 1. Germline V gene sequence: CDR1 LNHDA, CDR2 SQIVND (reference sequence). The chain's CDR3 is CASSMGGSNTGELFF. The CDR3 nucleotides read TGTGCCAGTAGTATGGGGGGGTCGAACACCGGGGAGCTGTTTTTT.

This clone was observed a handful of times. The chain carries TRBV28 and TRBJ2-7; 7 bases line up with TRBD2. The CDR3 has 13 residues. Trimming cost V 8 bases and J 2 bases; bases outside gene matches: 6. Germline CDR1 is MDHEN and CDR2 is SYDVKM. Here the CDR3 DNA reads TGTGCCAGCTGCGGGGGACTGGCCTACGAGCAGTACTTC. It yields the protein CASCGGLAYEQYF.

The V call is TRBV6-6, the J call TRBJ2-5; 9 positions agree with TRBD2. V lost 5 bases and J lost 2; bases outside the gene matches: 6. The length of the CDR3 is 15 residues. In germline, CDR1 is MNHNY, CDR2 SVGAGI (reference sequence). As DNA, the CDR3 is TGTGCCAGCAGTGCGGCGGGGGGGAAACAAGAGACCCAGTACTTC. The encoded protein is CASSAAGGKQETQYF.

This chain uses TRBV2 with TRBJ2-5; D gene uncertain. The CDR3 totals 8 residues. Germline values: CDR1 SNHLY, CDR2 FYNNEI. The ends were cut back, 8 bases at V and 7 bases at J, with 2 bases in the middle. Written as DNA, the CDR3 is TGTGCCAGCTCGACCCAGTACTTC. Translated, it gives CASSTQYF.